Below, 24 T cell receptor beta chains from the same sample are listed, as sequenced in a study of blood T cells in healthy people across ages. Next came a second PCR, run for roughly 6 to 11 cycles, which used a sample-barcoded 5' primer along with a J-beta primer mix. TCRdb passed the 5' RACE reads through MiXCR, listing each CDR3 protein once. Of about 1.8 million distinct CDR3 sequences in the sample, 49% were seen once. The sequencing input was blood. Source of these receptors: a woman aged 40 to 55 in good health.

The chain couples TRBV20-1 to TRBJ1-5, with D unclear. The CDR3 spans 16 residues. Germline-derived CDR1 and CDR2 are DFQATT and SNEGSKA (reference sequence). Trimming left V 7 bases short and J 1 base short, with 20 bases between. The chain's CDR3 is CSVTNRVGRSNQPQHF. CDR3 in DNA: TGCAGTGTCACAAATAGGGTCGGACGGAGCAATCAGCCCCAGCATTTT.

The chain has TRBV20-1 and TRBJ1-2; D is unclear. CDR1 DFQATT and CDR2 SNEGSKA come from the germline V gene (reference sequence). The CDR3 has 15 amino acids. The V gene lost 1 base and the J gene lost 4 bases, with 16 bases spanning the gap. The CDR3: CSARVEGTDSYGYTF. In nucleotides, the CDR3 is TGCAGTGCTAGAGTCGAGGGTACTGATTCCTATGGCTACACCTTC.

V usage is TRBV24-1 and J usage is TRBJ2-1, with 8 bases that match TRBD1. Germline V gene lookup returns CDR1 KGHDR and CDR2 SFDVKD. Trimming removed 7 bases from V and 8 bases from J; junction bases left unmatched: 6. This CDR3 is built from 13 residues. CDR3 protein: CATRGQGGYEQFF. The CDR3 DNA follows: TGTGCCACCAGAGGACAGGGTGGTTATGAGCAGTTCTTC.

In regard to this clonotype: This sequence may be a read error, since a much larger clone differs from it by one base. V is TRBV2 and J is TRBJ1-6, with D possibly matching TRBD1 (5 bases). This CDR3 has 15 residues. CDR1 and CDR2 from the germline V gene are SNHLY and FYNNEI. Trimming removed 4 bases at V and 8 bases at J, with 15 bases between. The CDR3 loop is CASSGGVPPYSPLHF. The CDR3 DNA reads TGTGCCAGCAGTGGAGGGGTGCCTCCTTATTCACCCCTCCACTTT.

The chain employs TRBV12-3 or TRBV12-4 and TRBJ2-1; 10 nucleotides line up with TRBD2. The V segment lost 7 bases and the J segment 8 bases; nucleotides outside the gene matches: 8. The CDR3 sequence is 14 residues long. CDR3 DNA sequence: TGTGCCAGCACCATAGCGGGGGGTGTTGATGAGCAGTTCTTC. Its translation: CASTIAGGVDEQFF.

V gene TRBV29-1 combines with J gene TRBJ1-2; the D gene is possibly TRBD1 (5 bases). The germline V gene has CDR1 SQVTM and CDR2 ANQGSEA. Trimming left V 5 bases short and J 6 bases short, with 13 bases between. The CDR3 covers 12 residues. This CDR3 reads CSVPWGGHGYTF. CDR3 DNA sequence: TGCAGCGTTCCTTGGGGGGGTCATGGCTACACCTTC.

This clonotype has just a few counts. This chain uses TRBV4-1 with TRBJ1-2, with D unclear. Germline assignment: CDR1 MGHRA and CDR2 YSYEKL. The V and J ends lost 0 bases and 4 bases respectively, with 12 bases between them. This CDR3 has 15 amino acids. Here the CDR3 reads CASSQDSSRSYGYTF. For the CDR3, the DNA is TGCGCCAGCAGCCAAGATAGCTCAAGGAGCTATGGCTACACCTTC.

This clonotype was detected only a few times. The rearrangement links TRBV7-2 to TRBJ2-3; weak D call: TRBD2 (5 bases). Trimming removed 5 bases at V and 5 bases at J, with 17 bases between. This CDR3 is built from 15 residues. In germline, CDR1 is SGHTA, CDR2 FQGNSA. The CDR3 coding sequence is TGTGCCAGCAGCCCGGAGGATGGAGGTTTAGATACGCAGTATTTT. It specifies CASSPEDGGLDTQYF.

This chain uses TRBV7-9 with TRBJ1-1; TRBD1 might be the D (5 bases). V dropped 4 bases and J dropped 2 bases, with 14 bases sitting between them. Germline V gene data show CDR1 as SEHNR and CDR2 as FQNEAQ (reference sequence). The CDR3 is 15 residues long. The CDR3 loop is CASSWSRDGNTEAFF. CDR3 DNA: TGTGCCAGCAGCTGGTCCCGGGACGGCAACACTGAAGCTTTCTTT. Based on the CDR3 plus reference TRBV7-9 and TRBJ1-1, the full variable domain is DTGVSQNPRHKITKRGQNVTFRCDPISEHNRLYWYRQTLGQGPEFLTYFQNEAQLEKSRLLSDRFSAERPKGSFSTLEIQRTEQGDSAMYLCASSWSRDGNTEAFFGQGTRLTVV.

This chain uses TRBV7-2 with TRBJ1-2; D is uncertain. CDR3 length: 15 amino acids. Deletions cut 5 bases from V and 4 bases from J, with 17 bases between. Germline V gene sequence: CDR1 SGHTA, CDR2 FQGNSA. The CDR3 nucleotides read TGTGCCAGCAGCCTTGACGGCCCTGGGTCCTATGGCTACACCTTC. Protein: CASSLDGPGSYGYTF. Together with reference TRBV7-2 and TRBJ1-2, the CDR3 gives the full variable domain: GAGVSQSPSNKVTEKGKDVELRCDPISGHTALYWYRQSLGQGLEFLIYFQGNSAPDKSGLPSDRFSAERTGGSVSTLTIQRTQQEDSAVYLCASSLDGPGSYGYTFGSGTRLTVV.

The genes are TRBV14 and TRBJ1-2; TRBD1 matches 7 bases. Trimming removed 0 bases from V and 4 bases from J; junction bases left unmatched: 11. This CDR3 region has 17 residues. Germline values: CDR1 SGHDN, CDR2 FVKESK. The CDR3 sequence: CASSQDVIRGPLYGYTF. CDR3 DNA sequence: TGTGCCAGCAGCCAAGATGTGATAAGGGGGCCCCTCTATGGCTACACCTTC. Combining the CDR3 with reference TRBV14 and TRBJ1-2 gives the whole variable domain EAGVTQFPSHSVIEKGQTVTLRCDPISGHDNLYWYRRVMGKEIKFLLHFVKESKQDESGMPNNRFLAERTGGTYSTLKVQPAELEDSGVYFCASSQDVIRGPLYGYTFGSGTRLTVV.

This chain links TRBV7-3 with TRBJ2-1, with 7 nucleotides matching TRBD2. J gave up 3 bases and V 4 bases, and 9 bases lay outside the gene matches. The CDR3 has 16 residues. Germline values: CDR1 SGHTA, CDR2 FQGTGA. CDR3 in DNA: TGTGCCAGCAGCTCCCTAGGCGGGGGACTCTACAATGAGCAGTTCTTC. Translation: CASSSLGGGLYNEQFF.

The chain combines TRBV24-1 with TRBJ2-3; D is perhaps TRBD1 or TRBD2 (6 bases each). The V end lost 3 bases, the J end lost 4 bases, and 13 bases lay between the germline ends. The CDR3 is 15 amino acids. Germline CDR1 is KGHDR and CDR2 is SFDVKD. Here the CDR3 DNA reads TGTGCCACCAGTGATATAGGGGGGCGGGCAGATACGCAGTATTTT. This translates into CATSDIGGRADTQYF.

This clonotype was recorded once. CDR3 sequence reads: CASSLSLAGGHEQYF. The CDR3 region has the DNA TGTGCCAGCAGCTTAAGCCTAGCGGGGGGGCACGAGCAGTACTTC. V gene TRBV7-2 combines with J gene TRBJ2-4; 12 bases map to TRBD2. The last part of the DNA fits TRBJ2-7 better; the J call may be wrong. The CDR3 contains 15 residues. Germline V gene data show CDR1 as SGHTA and CDR2 as FQGNSA.

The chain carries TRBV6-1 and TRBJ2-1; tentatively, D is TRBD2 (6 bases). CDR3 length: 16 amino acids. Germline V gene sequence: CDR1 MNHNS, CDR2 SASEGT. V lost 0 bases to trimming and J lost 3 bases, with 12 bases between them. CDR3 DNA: TGTGCCAGCAGTGAAGCGCTCGGGGGACTCTACAATGAGCAGTTCTTC. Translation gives CASSEALGGLYNEQFF.

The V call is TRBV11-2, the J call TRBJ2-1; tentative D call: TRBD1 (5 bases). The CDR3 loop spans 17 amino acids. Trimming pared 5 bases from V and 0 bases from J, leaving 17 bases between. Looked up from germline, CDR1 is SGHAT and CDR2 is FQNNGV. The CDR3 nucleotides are TGTGCCAGCAGCGCTAGGGGCGTACTGAGCTCCTACAATGAGCAGTTCTTC. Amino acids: CASSARGVLSSYNEQFF. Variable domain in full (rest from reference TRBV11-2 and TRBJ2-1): EAGVAQSPRYKIIEKRQSVAFWCNPISGHATLYWYQQILGQGPKLLIQFQNNGVVDDSQLPKDRFSAERLKGVDSTLKIQPAKLEDSAVYLCASSARGVLSSYNEQFFGPGTRLTVL.

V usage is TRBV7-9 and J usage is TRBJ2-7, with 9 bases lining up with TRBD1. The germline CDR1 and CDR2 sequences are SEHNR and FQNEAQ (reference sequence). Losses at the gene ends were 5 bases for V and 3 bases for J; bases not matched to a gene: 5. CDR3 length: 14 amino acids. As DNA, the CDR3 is TGTGCCAGCAGCCGGACAGGGGTCAACTACGAGCAGTACTTC. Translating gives CASSRTGVNYEQYF.

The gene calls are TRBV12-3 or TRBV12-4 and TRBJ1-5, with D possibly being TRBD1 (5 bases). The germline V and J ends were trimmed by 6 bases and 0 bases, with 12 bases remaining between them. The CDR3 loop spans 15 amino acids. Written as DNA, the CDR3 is TGTGCCAGCAGGGATACAGGACATAGCAATCAGCCCCAGCATTTT. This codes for CASRDTGHSNQPQHF.

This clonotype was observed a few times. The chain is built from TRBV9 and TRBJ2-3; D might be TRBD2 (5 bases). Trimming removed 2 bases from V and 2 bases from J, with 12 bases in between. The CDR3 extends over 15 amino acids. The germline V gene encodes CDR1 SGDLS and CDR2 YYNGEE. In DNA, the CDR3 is TGTGCCAGCAGCGTTGAGGGCGGTGCCACAGATACGCAGTATTTT. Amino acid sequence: CASSVEGGATDTQYF. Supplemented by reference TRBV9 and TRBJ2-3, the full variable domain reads DSGVTQTPKHLITATGQRVTLRCSPRSGDLSVYWYQQSLDQGLQFLIQYYNGEERAKGNILERFSAQQFPDLHSELNLSSLELGDSALYFCASSVEGGATDTQYFGPGTRLTVL.

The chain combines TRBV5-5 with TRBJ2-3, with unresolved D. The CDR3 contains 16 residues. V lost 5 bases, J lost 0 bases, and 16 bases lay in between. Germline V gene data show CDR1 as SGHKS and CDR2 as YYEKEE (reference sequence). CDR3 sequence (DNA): TGTGCCAGCAGGAAAGGGATAGTACCTAGCACAGATACGCAGTATTTT. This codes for CASRKGIVPSTDTQYF.

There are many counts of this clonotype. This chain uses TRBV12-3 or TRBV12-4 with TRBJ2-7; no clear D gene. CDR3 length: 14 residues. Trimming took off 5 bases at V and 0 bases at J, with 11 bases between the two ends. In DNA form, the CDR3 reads TGTGCCAGCAGTGTAGGACCGAGCTCCTACGAGCAGTACTTC. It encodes CASSVGPSSYEQYF.

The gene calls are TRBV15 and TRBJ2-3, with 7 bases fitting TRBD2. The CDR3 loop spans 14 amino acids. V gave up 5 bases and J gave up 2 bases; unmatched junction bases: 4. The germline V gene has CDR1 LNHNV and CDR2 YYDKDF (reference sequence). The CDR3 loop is CATSGAGYTDTQYF. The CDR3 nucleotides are TGTGCCACCAGCGGAGCGGGATACACAGATACGCAGTATTTT.

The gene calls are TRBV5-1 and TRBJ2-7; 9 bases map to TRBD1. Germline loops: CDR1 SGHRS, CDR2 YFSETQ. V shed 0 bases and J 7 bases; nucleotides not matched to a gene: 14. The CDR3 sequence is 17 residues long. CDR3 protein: CASSLGQRRDRVEEQYF. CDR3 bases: TGCGCCAGCAGCTTGGGGCAACGCCGGGACAGGGTGGAAGAGCAGTACTTC.

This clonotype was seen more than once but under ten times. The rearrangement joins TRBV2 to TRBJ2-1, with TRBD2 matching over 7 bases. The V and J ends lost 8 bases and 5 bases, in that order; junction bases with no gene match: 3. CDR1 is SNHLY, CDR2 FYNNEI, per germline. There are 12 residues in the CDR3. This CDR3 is CASGGENNEQFF. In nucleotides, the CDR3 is TGTGCCAGCGGGGGGGAGAACAATGAGCAGTTCTTC.